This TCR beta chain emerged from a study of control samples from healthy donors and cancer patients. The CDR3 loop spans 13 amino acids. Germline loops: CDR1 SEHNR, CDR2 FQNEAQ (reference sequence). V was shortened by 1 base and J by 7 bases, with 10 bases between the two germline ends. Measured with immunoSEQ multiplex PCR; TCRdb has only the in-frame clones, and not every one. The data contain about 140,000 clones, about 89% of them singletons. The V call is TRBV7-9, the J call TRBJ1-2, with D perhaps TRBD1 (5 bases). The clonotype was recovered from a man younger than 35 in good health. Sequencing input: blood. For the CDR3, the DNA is TGTGCCAGCAGCTTAGATGGAGGGGTTGGCTACACCTTC. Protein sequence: CASSLDGGVGYTF. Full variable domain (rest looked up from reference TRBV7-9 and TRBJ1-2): DTGVSQNPRHKITKRGQNVTFRCDPISEHNRLYWYRQTLGQGPEFLTYFQNEAQLEKSRLLSDRFSAERPKGSFSTLEIQRTEQGDSAMYLCASSLDGGVGYTFGSGTRLTVV.